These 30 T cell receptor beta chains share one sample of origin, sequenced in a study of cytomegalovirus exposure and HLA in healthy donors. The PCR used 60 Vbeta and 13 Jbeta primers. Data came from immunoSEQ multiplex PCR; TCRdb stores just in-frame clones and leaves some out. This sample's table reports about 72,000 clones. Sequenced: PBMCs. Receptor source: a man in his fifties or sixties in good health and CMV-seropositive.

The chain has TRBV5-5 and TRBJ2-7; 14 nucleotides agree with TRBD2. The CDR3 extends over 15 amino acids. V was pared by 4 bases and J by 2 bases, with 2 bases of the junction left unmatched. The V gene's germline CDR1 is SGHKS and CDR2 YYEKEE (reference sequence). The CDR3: CASSLGLAGAYEQYV. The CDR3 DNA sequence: TGTGCCAGCAGCCTGGGACTAGCGGGGGCCTACGAGCAGTACGTC.

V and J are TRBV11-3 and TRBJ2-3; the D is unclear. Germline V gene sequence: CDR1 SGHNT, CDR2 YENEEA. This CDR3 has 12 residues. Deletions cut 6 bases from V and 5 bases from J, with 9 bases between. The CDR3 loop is CASSLGRDTQYF. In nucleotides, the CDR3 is TGTGCCAGCAGTCTAGGAAGAGATACGCAGTATTTT.

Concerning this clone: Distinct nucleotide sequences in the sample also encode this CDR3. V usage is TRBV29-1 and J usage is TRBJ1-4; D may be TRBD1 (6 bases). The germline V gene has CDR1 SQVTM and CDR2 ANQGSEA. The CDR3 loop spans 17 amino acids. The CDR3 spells CSAQLGAWDATNEKLFF. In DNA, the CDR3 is TGCAGTGCCCAGTTGGGGGCTTGGGATGCAACTAATGAAAAACTGTTTTTT.

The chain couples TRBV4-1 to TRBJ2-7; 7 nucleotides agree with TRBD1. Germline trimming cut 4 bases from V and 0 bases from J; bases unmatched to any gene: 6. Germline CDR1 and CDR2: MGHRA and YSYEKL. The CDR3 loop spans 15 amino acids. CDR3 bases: TGCGCCAGCAGCCTCCCGGGACAGAGCTCCTACGAGCAGTACTTC. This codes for CASSLPGQSSYEQYF.

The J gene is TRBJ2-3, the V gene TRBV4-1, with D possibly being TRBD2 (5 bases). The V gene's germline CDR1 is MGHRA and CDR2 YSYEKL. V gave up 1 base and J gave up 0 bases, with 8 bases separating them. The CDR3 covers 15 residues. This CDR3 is CASSQGERSTDTQYF. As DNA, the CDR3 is TGCGCCAGCAGCCAAGGGGAGCGCAGCACAGATACGCAGTATTTT.

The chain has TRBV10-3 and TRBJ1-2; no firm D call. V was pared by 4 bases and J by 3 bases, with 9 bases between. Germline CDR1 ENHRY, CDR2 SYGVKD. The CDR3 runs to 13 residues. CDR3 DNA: TGTGCCATCAGTGGACGGCAGGACTATGGCTACACCTTC. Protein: CAISGRQDYGYTF.

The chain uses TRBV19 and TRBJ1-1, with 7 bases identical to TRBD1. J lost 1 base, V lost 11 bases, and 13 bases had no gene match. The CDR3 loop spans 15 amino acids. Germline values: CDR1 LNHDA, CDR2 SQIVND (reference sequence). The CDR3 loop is CASLKDGTANTEAFF. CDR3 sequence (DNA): TGTGCCTCACTAAAAGATGGGACAGCGAACACTGAAGCTTTCTTT. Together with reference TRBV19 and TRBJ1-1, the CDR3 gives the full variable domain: DGGITQSPKYLFRKEGQNVTLSCEQNLNHDAMYWYRQDPGQGLRLIYYSQIVNDFQKGDIAEGYSVSREKKESFPLTVTSAQKNPTAFYLCASLKDGTANTEAFFGQGTRLTVV.

The CDR3 DNA is TGTGCCAGCAGCCCCCGGGGTACTAGCGGGGGGGGGTCAGATACGCAGTATTTT. The encoded protein is CASSPRGTSGGGSDTQYF. The chain joins TRBV4-2 to TRBJ2-3, with TRBD2 matching 13 bases. Germline CDR1 is LGHNA and CDR2 is YNFKEQ. CDR3 length: 18 amino acids. V shed 4 bases and J 4 bases; nucleotides not matched to a gene: 11.

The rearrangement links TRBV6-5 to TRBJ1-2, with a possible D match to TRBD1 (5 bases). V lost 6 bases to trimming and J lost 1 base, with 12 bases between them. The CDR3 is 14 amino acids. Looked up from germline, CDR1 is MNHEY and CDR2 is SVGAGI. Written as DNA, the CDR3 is TGTGCCAGCAGCCCCCCGGGACTTAACTATGGCTACACCTTC. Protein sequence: CASSPPGLNYGYTF.

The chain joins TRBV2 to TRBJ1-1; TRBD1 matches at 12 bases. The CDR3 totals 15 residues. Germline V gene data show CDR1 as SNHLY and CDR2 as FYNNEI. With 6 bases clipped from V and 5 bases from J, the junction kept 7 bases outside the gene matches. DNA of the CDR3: TGTGCCAGCAGACAAACGGGACAGGGGGCAACTGAAGCTTTCTTT. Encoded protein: CASRQTGQGATEAFF.

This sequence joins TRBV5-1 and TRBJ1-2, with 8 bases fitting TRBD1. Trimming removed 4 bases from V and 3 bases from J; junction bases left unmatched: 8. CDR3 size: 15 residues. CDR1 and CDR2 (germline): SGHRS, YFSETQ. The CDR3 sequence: CASSIKTGEDYGYTF. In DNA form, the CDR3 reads TGCGCCAGCAGCATCAAGACAGGGGAGGACTATGGCTACACCTTC.

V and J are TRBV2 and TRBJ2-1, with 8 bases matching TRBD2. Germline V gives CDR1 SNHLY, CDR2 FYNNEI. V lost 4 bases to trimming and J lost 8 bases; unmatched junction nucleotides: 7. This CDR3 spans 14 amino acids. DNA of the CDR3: TGTGCCAGCAGTGCGGGACTAGTTGCATATGAGCAGTTCTTC. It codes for CASSAGLVAYEQFF.

The CDR3 loop is CASSVGRADTQYF. The CDR3 DNA is TGTGCCAGCAGCGTCGGGCGGGCAGATACGCAGTATTTT. The V and J genes are TRBV6-1 and TRBJ2-3; weak D call: TRBD2 (5 bases). The V end was cut by 6 bases, the J end by 4 bases, with 11 bases between. The CDR3 is 13 residues long. The germline CDR1 and CDR2 sequences are MNHNS and SASEGT.

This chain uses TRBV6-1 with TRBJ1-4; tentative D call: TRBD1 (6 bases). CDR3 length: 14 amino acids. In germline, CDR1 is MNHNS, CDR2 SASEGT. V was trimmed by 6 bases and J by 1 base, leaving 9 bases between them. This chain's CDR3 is CASRPRGTNEKLFF. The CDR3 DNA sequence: TGTGCCAGCAGGCCCAGGGGAACTAATGAAAAACTGTTTTTT.

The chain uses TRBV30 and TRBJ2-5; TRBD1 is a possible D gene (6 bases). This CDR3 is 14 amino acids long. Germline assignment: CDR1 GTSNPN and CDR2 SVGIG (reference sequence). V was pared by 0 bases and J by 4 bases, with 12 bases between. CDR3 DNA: TGTGCCTGGAGTGTACGCAGGGGCGCAGAGACCCAGTACTTC. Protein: CAWSVRRGAETQYF.

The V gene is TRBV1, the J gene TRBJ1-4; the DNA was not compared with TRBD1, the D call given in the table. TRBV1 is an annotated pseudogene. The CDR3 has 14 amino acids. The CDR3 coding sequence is TGCACCAGCACCAAAAGGGGTTTGGGTGAAAAACTGTTTTTT. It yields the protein CTSTKRGLGEKLFF.

The CDR3 coding sequence is TGCGCCAGCAGCCAAGATCTCGAGACCCAGTACTTC. This gives the protein CASSQDLETQYF. The chain recombines TRBV4-1 with TRBJ2-5, with D unclear. The CDR3 has 12 amino acids. V shed 0 bases and J shed 5 bases, with 4 bases lying between them. Germline CDR1 reads MGHRA; CDR2 reads YSYEKL.

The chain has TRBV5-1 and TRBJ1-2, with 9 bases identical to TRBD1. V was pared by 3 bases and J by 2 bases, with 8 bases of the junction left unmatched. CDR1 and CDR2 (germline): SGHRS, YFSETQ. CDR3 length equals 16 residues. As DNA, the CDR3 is TGCGCCAGCAGCTATCCTCGACAGGGGGTGAACTATGGCTACACCTTC. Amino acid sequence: CASSYPRQGVNYGYTF.

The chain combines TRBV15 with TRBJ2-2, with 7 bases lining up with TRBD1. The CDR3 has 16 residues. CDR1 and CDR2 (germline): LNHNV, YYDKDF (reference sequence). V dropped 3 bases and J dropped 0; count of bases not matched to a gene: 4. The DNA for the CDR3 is TGTGCCACCAGCAGTCTGACAGGGCCGAACACCGGGGAGCTGTTTTTT. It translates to CATSSLTGPNTGELFF. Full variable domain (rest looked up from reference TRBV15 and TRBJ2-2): DAMVIQNPRYQVTQFGKPVTLSCSQTLNHNVMYWYQQKSSQAPKLLFHYYDKDFNNEADTPDNFQSRRPNTSFCFLDIRSPGLGDTAMYLCATSSLTGPNTGELFFGEGSRLTVL.

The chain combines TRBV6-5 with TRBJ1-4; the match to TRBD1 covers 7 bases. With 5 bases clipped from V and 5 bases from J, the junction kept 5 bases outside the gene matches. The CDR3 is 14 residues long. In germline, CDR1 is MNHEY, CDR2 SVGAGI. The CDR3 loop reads CASSRDRMNEKLFF. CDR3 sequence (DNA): TGTGCCAGCAGTCGGGACAGAATGAATGAAAAACTGTTTTTT.

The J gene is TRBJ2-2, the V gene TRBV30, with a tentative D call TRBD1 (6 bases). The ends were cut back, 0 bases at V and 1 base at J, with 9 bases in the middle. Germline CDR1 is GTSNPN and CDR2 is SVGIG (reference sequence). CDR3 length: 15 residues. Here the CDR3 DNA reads TGTGCCTGGAGTGTACAGGGCTGGAACACCGGGGAGCTGTTTTTT. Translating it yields CAWSVQGWNTGELFF.

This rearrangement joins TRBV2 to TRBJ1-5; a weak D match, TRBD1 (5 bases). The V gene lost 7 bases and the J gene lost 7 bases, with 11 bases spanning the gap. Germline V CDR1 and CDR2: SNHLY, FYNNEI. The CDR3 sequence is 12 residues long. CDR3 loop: CASNTGLQPQHF. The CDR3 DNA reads TGTGCCAGCAACACAGGATTACAGCCCCAGCATTTT. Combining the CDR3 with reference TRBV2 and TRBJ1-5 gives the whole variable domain EPEVTQTPSHQVTQMGQEVILRCVPISNHLYFYWYRQILGQKVEFLVSFYNNEISEKSEIFDDQFSVERPDGSNFTLKIRSTKLEDSAMYFCASNTGLQPQHFGDGTRLSIL.

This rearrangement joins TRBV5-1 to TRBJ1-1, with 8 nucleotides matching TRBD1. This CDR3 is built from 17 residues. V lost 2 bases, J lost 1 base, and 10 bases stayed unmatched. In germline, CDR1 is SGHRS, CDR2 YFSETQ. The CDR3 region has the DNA TGCGCCAGCAGCTTTCCCCCGGGACAGGAGTCGAACACTGAAGCTTTCTTT. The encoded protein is CASSFPPGQESNTEAFF.

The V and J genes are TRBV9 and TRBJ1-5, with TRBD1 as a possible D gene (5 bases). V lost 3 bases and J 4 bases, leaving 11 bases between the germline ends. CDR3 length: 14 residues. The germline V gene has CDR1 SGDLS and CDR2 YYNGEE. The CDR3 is CASSGQGLNQPQHF. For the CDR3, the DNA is TGTGCCAGCAGCGGGCAGGGCTTAAATCAGCCCCAGCATTTT. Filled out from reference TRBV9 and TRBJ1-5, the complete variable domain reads DSGVTQTPKHLITATGQRVTLRCSPRSGDLSVYWYQQSLDQGLQFLIQYYNGEERAKGNILERFSAQQFPDLHSELNLSSLELGDSALYFCASSGQGLNQPQHFGDGTRLSIL.

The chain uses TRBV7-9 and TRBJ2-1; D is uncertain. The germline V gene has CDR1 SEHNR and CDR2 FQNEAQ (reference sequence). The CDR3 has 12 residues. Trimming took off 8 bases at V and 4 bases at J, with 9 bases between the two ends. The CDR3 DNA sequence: TGTGCCAGCCCCAGGCCATACAATGAGCAGTTCTTC. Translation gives CASPRPYNEQFF.

This CDR3 is CASSLGATGAEAFF. The CDR3 nucleotides read TGCGCCAGCAGCCTAGGCGCGACGGGGGCTGAAGCTTTCTTT. This sequence joins TRBV5-1 and TRBJ1-1, with D tentatively TRBD1 (5 bases). With 4 bases removed from V and 6 bases from J, the gap between germline ends came to 16 bases. CDR1 SGHRS and CDR2 YFSETQ come from the germline V gene. This CDR3 is 14 amino acids long.

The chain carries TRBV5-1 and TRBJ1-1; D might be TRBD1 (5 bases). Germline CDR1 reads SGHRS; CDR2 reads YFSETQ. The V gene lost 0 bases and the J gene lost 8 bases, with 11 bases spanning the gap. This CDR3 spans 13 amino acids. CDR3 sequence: CASSLDGGREAFF. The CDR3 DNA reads TGCGCCAGCAGCTTGGATGGGGGGAGAGAAGCTTTCTTT.

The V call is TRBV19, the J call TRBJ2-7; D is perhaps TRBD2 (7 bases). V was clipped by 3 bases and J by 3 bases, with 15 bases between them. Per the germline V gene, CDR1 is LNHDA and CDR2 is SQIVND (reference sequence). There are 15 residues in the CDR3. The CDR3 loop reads CASSMKGGRNYEQYF. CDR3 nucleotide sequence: TGTGCCAGTAGTATGAAGGGGGGGAGAAACTACGAGCAGTACTTC.

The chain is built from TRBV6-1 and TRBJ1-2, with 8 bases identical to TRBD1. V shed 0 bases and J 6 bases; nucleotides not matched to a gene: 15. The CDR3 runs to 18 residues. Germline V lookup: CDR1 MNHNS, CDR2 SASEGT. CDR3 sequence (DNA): TGTGCCAGCAGTGAAGCAGGGGTGGGTTCCAGGGGGCGTAATGGCTACACCTTC. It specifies CASSEAGVGSRGRNGYTF.

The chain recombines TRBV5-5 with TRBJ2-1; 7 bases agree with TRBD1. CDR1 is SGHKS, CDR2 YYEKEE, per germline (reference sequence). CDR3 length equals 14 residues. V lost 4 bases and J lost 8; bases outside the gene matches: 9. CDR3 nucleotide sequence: TGTGCCAGCAGCGACGACAGGGTGAGGGATGAGCAGTTCTTC. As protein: CASSDDRVRDEQFF.